One and the same sample provided the 28 T cell receptor beta chains below, sequenced in a study of blood T cells in healthy people across ages. Through a sample-barcoded 5' primer and a J-beta primer mix, a second PCR was run for about 6 to 11 cycles. TCRdb recomputed calls from the 5' RACE reads with MiXCR, one row per CDR3 protein. The data hold roughly 1.9 million distinct CDR3 sequences, with roughly two fifths observed a single time. The sample comprised blood. These receptors all stem from a human donor in good health.

This clonotype appeared a single time. V gene TRBV2 combines with J gene TRBJ1-2, with 9 bases matching TRBD1. CDR3 size: 16 residues. V shed 8 bases, J shed 4 bases, and the junction held 14 bases outside the gene matches. Germline V gene data show CDR1 as SNHLY and CDR2 as FYNNEI. The CDR3 loop reads CASVGQGGSSFYGYTF. CDR3 coding DNA: TGTGCCAGCGTGGGACAGGGTGGGTCATCGTTCTATGGCTACACCTTC.

This sequence joins TRBV3-1 and TRBJ2-1; D is undetermined. This CDR3 spans 16 amino acids. V was cut by 4 bases and J by 0 bases, with 13 bases left in between. Germline V CDR1 and CDR2: LGHDT, YNNKEL (reference sequence). The CDR3 nucleotides read TGTGCCAGCAGCCCATACTACAGCAGCTCCTACAATGAGCAGTTCTTC. This sequence encodes CASSPYYSSSYNEQFF.

The chain joins TRBV11-1 to TRBJ2-1, with D perhaps assigned TRBD1 or TRBD2 (5 bases each). The germline V and J ends were trimmed by 4 bases and 6 bases, with 19 bases remaining between them. Germline assignment: CDR1 SGHAT and CDR2 FQDESV (reference sequence). CDR3 length equals 16 residues. The CDR3 DNA reads TGTGCCAGCAGCTCAGCAACCGGGACCAACTGCAATGAGCAGTTCTTC. Translation: CASSSATGTNCNEQFF.

The CDR3 bases are TGTGCCAGCAGCCAATTCAGGGGCATTGCCTCACCCCTCCACTTT. Its translation: CASSQFRGIASPLHF. The chain is built from TRBV3-1 and TRBJ1-6, with a possible D match to TRBD1 (6 bases). This CDR3 region has 15 residues. Germline V lookup: CDR1 LGHDT, CDR2 YNNKEL (reference sequence). V dropped 2 bases and J dropped 10 bases, with 15 bases sitting between them.

The V and J genes are TRBV20-1 and TRBJ2-4; no definite D call. The length of the CDR3 is 11 residues. Germline loops: CDR1 DFQATT, CDR2 SNEGSKA (reference sequence). Deletions cut 8 bases from V and 7 bases from J, with 12 bases between. This chain's CDR3 is CSPLTGNIQYF. Here the CDR3 DNA reads TGCAGTCCCCTCACTGGTAACATTCAGTACTTC.

The J gene is TRBJ1-4, the V gene TRBV6-1; 9 bases fit TRBD1. The CDR3 sequence is 15 residues long. V lost 2 bases, J lost 7 bases, and 5 bases stayed unmatched. Looked up from germline, CDR1 is MNHNS and CDR2 is SASEGT. The CDR3, as DNA: TGTGCCAGCAGTGAACAAACAGGGGGCTTTGAAAAACTGTTTTTT. It specifies CASSEQTGGFEKLFF.

This clonotype turned up a few times. V is TRBV10-3 and J is TRBJ2-7; D is possibly TRBD2 (5 bases). Trimming left V 8 bases short and J 5 bases short, with 10 bases between. Germline V gene data show CDR1 as ENHRY and CDR2 as SYGVKD. The CDR3 totals 11 residues. The CDR3 coding sequence is TGTGCCATCGGCCGGGAAGACGAGCAGTACTTC. This sequence encodes CAIGREDEQYF.

This clonotype was observed a handful of times. V is TRBV7-9 and J is TRBJ2-1; 7 bases map to TRBD1. Trimming took 6 bases from V and 7 from J; bases not matched to a gene: 6. The V gene's germline CDR1 is SEHNR and CDR2 FQNEAQ (reference sequence). The CDR3 covers 13 residues. CDR3 in amino acids: CASRSTGANEQFF. For the CDR3, the DNA is TGTGCCAGCAGGTCCACAGGGGCTAATGAGCAGTTCTTC.

The rearrangement links TRBV6-2 or TRBV6-3 to TRBJ2-7; D ambiguous. The CDR3 runs to 13 residues. Trimming shortened V by 8 bases and J by 2 bases, and 13 bases separated the two germline ends. Germline CDR1 is MNHEY and CDR2 is SVGEGT. For the CDR3, the DNA is TGTGCCAGCCGGCGGACGGAAGCCTACGAGCAGTACTTC. It codes for CASRRTEAYEQYF.

The chain links TRBV7-9 to TRBJ2-5, with 7 bases lining up with TRBD1. Gene TRBJ2-7 matches the end of the DNA better, so the J call may be wrong. CDR3 length equals 13 residues. The germline V gene has CDR1 SEHNR and CDR2 FQNEAQ (reference sequence). CDR3 loop: CASSLTGVSEQYF. CDR3 bases: TGTGCCAGCAGCTTAACAGGGGTTTCCGAGCAGTACTTC.

The V call is TRBV28, the J call TRBJ2-4; D might be TRBD1 or TRBD2, each matching 5 bases. The DNA end favors TRBJ2-7, so the J call may be wrong. Germline lookup yields CDR1 MDHEN and CDR2 SYDVKM. The length of the CDR3 is 15 residues. This chain's CDR3 is CASSYSGTPTYEQYF. The CDR3 DNA follows: TGTGCCAGCAGTTACTCCGGGACCCCGACCTACGAGCAGTACTTC.

This clonotype was observed a handful of times. This rearrangement joins TRBV29-1 to TRBJ2-1; D possibly matches TRBD1 or TRBD2 (5 bases each). Germline-derived CDR1 and CDR2 are SQVTM and ANQGSEA. This CDR3 contains 14 residues. The V end was cut by 5 bases, the J end by 0 bases, with 11 bases between. CDR3 residues: CSVRRDLSYNEQFF. The CDR3 DNA sequence: TGCAGCGTTCGACGGGACCTCTCCTACAATGAGCAGTTCTTC.

The rearrangement links TRBV2 to TRBJ2-4; possibly TRBD1 for D (5 bases). The V gene lost 6 bases and the J gene lost 9 bases, with 12 bases spanning the gap. The CDR3 runs to 12 residues. Per the germline V gene, CDR1 is SNHLY and CDR2 is FYNNEI. In DNA, the CDR3 is TGTGCCAGCAGAGGGGATCCGGGCATTCAGTACTTC. This encodes CASRGDPGIQYF. The variable domain in full, completed from reference TRBV2 and TRBJ2-4, reads EPEVTQTPSHQVTQMGQEVILRCVPISNHLYFYWYRQILGQKVEFLVSFYNNEISEKSEIFDDQFSVERPDGSNFTLKIRSTKLEDSAMYFCASRGDPGIQYFGAGTRLSVL.

There are a few counts of this clonotype. The chain joins TRBV28 to TRBJ2-5; 11 nucleotides match TRBD2. Germline CDR1 MDHEN, CDR2 SYDVKM. This CDR3 contains 16 residues. V was clipped by 2 bases and J by 6 bases; unmatched bases: 8. The CDR3 region has the DNA TGTGCCAGCAGTTTACACGTAGCGGGGGGGCCGCAGACCCAGTACTTC. Protein product: CASSLHVAGGPQTQYF.

This clonotype was counted a few times. J is TRBJ2-5 and V is TRBV18; D unresolved. The V gene's germline CDR1 is KGHSH and CDR2 LQKENI. Trimming pared 3 bases from V and 1 base from J, leaving 9 bases between. The CDR3 consists of 14 residues. The CDR3 reads CASSPSVFQETQYF. The CDR3 DNA reads as TGTGCCAGCTCACCGTCGGTCTTCCAAGAGACCCAGTACTTC.

This clonotype was seen only a few times. For the CDR3, the DNA is TGCAGCGTAACGCAGGGGCCCTACGAGCAGTACTTC. This translates into CSVTQGPYEQYF. V and J are TRBV29-1 and TRBJ2-7, with a weak D call TRBD1 (6 bases). V dropped 6 bases and J dropped 2 bases, with 11 bases sitting between them. This CDR3 spans 12 amino acids. Germline CDR1 reads SQVTM; CDR2 reads ANQGSEA.

The rearrangement joins TRBV7-2 to TRBJ2-1; the D is unclear. V lost 1 base and J lost 9, with 10 bases in between. Germline V lookup: CDR1 SGHTA, CDR2 FQGNSA. The CDR3 has 13 amino acids. The CDR3: CASSLVTYGEQFF. The CDR3 region has the DNA TGTGCCAGCAGCTTAGTTACTTACGGTGAGCAGTTCTTC.

The sample holds many counts of this clonotype. This chain links TRBV28 with TRBJ1-2; no clear D. Germline V gene lookup returns CDR1 MDHEN and CDR2 SYDVKM. The CDR3 has 11 residues. V was shortened by 7 bases and J by 4 bases, with 7 bases between the two germline ends. The CDR3: CASTEGYGYTF. In nucleotides, the CDR3 is TGTGCCAGCACCGAGGGCTATGGCTACACCTTC.

This clonotype was picked up a small number of times. This rearrangement joins TRBV4-2 to TRBJ1-2, with unresolved D. V was trimmed by 0 bases and J by 2 bases, leaving 19 bases between them. The germline CDR1 and CDR2 sequences are LGHNA and YNFKEQ. The CDR3 extends over 18 amino acids. DNA for the CDR3: TGTGCCAGCAGCCAAGATTTGGGTTCGGTAATACGGAACTATGGCTACACCTTC. This encodes CASSQDLGSVIRNYGYTF.

A note on this clonotype: Sequence at one end of the junction differs from germline and may be a read error. The chain has TRBV20-1 and TRBJ2-7; D gene uncertain. Germline values: CDR1 DFQATT, CDR2 SNEGSKA (reference sequence). The CDR3 loop spans 10 amino acids. The DNA for the CDR3 is TGCAGTGCTAGCAGTGGCGAGCGGTACTTC. Translating it yields CSASSGERYF.

This rearrangement joins TRBV5-4 to TRBJ1-2; tentatively, D is TRBD1 (5 bases). Germline V gene lookup returns CDR1 SGHNT and CDR2 YYREEE (reference sequence). Trimming stripped 4 bases from V and 10 bases from J, with 14 bases between. The CDR3 has 12 amino acids. The CDR3 loop reads CASSLRADDYTF. The CDR3 bases are TGTGCCAGCAGCCTCAGGGCCGATGACTACACCTTC. Based on the CDR3 plus reference TRBV5-4 and TRBJ1-2, the full variable domain is ETGVTQSPTHLIKTRGQQVTLRCSSQSGHNTVSWYQQALGQGPQFIFQYYREEENGRGNFPPRFSGLQFPNYSSELNVNALELDDSALYLCASSLRADDYTFGSGTRLTVV.

The chain joins TRBV9 to TRBJ2-7; D unclear. Germline values: CDR1 SGDLS, CDR2 YYNGEE. This CDR3 is 14 amino acids long. The V end lost 3 bases, the J end lost 6 bases, and 16 bases lay between the germline ends. CDR3 region: CASSAWPGVIEQYF. The CDR3 DNA is TGTGCCAGCAGCGCCTGGCCGGGTGTGATCGAGCAGTACTTC.

The chain carries TRBV3-1 and TRBJ2-1; TRBD2 is a possible D gene (6 bases). Trimming removed 4 bases at V and 3 bases at J, with 16 bases between. There are 16 residues in the CDR3. Looked up from germline, CDR1 is LGHDT and CDR2 is YNNKEL (reference sequence). CDR3 DNA: TGTGCCAGCAGCCTCAATTTGGGGGGAGGCTACAATGAGCAGTTCTTC. Translation: CASSLNLGGGYNEQFF.

The chain combines TRBV4-3 with TRBJ2-3, with 9 bases aligning to TRBD1. Per germline, CDR1 LGHNA and CDR2 YSLEER. The CDR3 contains 18 residues. V gave up 0 bases and J gave up 0 bases; unmatched junction bases: 7. CDR3 protein: CASSQDLPDRGSTDTQYF. CDR3 in DNA: TGCGCCAGCAGCCAAGATCTCCCGGACAGGGGTAGCACAGATACGCAGTATTTT.

V and J are TRBV5-1 and TRBJ2-2; 7 bases fit TRBD2. Germline V gene data show CDR1 as SGHRS and CDR2 as YFSETQ. The trim removed 1 base at V and 2 bases at J, leaving 5 bases unmatched. This CDR3 has 16 residues. DNA for the CDR3: TGCGCCAGCAGCTTGTTGGCGGGAGACAACACCGGGGAGCTGTTTTTT. Its translation is CASSLLAGDNTGELFF.

This clonotype was detected only a few times. CDR3 bases: TGTGCCAGCAGCCAAGAAGGGGTCCACTCCTATAATTCACCCCTCCACTTT. Amino acid sequence: CASSQEGVHSYNSPLHF. The chain links TRBV4-2 to TRBJ1-6; tentative D call: TRBD1 (5 bases). Deletions cut 0 bases from V and 0 bases from J, with 9 bases between. CDR3 length equals 17 residues. CDR1 and CDR2 (germline): LGHNA, YNFKEQ.

The table lists this clonotype with a few counts. V gene TRBV3-1 combines with J gene TRBJ2-1; TRBD1 matches 8 bases. J lost 14 bases, V lost 0 bases, and 12 bases had no gene match. The CDR3 has 15 amino acids. The V gene's germline CDR1 is LGHDT and CDR2 YNNKEL (reference sequence). The CDR3, as DNA: TGTGCCAGCAGCCAAGATAGTAGGACAGGGTGGAATAAGTTCTTC. Protein sequence: CASSQDSRTGWNKFF.

Regarding this clonotype: Mismatch with germline at one junction end may stem from a read error. The rearrangement joins TRBV7-2 to TRBJ2-7; 11 bases agree with TRBD2. In germline, CDR1 is SGHTA, CDR2 FQGNSA. The CDR3 consists of 17 residues. The CDR3: CASNLARGLAGGYEQYF. The DNA of the CDR3 is TGTGCCAGCAACTTAGCCCGTGGTCTAGCGGGGGGCTACGAGCAGTACTTC.